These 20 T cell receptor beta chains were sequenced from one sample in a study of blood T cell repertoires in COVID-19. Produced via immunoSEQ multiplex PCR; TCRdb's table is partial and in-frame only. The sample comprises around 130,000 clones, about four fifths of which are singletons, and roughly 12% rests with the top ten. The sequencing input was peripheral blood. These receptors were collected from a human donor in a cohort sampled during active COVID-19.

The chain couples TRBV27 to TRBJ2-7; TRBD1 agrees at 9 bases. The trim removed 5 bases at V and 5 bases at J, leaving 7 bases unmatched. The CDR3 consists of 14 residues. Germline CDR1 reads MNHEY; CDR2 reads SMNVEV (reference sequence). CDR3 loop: CASSETGGFHEQYF. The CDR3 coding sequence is TGTGCCAGCAGTGAAACAGGGGGCTTCCACGAGCAGTACTTC.

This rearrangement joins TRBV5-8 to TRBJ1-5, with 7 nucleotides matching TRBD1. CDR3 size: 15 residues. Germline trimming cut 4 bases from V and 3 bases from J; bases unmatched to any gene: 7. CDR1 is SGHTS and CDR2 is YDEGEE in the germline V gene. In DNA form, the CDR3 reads TGTGCCAGCAGCAACACAGGGGTGGTCAATCAGCCCCAGCATTTT. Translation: CASSNTGVVNQPQHF.

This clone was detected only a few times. CDR3 coding DNA: TGTGCCAGCAGCCAAGCCACTAGCGGGGGGGCCGCGGCCAAAAACATTCAGTACTTC. This codes for CASSQATSGGAAAKNIQYF. The chain recombines TRBV4-2 with TRBJ2-4; 13 nucleotides align to TRBD2. From germline, CDR1 is LGHNA and CDR2 YNFKEQ. CDR3 size: 19 residues. The V and J ends lost 1 base and 1 base, in that order; junction bases with no gene match: 7.

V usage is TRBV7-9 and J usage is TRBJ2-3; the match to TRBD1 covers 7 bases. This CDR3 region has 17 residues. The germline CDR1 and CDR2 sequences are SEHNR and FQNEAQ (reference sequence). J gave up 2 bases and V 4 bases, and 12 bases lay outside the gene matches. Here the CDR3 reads CASSSTPGQRPTDTQYF. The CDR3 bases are TGTGCCAGCAGCTCAACCCCGGGACAGAGACCCACAGATACGCAGTATTTT.

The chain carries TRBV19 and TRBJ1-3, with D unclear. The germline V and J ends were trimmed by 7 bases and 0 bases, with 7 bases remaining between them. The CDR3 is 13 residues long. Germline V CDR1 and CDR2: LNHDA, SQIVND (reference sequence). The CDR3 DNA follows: TGTGCCAGTAAACAACACTCTGGAAACACCATATATTTT. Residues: CASKQHSGNTIYF.

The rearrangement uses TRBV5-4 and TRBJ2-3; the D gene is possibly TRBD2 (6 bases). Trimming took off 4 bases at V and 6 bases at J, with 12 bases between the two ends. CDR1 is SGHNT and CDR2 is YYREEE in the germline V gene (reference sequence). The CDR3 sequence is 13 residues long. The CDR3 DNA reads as TGTGCCAGCAGCAACGCAGGGAGGGATACGCAGTATTTT. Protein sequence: CASSNAGRDTQYF.

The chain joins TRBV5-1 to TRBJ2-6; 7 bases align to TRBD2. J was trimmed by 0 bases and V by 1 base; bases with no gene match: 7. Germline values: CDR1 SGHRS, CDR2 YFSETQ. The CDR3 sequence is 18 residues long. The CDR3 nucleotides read TGCGCCAGCAGCTTGTTGCGGGGGAGGGGCTCTGGGGCCAACGTCCTGACTTTC. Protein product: CASSLLRGRGSGANVLTF.

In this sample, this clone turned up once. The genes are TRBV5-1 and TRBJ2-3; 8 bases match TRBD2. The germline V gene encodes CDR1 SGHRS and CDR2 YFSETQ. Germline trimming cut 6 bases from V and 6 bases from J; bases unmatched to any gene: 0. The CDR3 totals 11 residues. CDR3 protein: CASTSGDTQYF. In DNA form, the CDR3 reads TGCGCCAGCACTAGCGGGGATACGCAGTATTTT. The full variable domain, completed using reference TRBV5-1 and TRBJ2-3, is KAGVTQTPRYLIKTRGQQVTLSCSPISGHRSVSWYQQTPGQGLQFLFEYFSETQRNKGNFPGRFSGRQFSNSRSEMNVSTLELGDSALYLCASTSGDTQYFGPGTRLTVL.

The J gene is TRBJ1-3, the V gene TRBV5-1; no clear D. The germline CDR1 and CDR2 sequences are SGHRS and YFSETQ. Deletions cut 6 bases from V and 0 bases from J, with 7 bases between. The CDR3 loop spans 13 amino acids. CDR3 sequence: CASNEGSGNTIYF. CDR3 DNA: TGCGCCAGCAATGAGGGCTCTGGAAACACCATATATTTT.

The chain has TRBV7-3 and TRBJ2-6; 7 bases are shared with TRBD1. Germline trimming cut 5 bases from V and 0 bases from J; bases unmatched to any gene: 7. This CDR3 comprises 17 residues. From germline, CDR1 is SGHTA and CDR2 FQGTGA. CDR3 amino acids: CASSTGQAPSGANVLTF. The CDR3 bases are TGTGCCAGCAGCACCGGACAGGCCCCCTCTGGGGCCAACGTCCTGACTTTC.

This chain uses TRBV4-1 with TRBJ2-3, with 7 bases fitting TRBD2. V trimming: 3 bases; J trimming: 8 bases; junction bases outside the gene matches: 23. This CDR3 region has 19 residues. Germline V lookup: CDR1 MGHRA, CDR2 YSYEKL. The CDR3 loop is CASSHPTVDTSVGPRTQYF. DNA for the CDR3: TGCGCCAGCAGCCATCCTACCGTCGATACTAGCGTCGGGCCCCGTACGCAGTATTTT.

CDR3 residues: CASSLRTSGGMGAGELFF. The CDR3 nucleotides read TGTGCCAGCAGTCTTCGTACTAGCGGGGGGATGGGTGCCGGGGAGCTGTTTTTT. The chain is built from TRBV7-2 and TRBJ2-2; 12 nucleotides line up with TRBD2. V dropped 6 bases and J dropped 6; count of bases not matched to a gene: 14. Looked up from germline, CDR1 is SGHTA and CDR2 is FQGNSA. The CDR3 extends over 18 amino acids.

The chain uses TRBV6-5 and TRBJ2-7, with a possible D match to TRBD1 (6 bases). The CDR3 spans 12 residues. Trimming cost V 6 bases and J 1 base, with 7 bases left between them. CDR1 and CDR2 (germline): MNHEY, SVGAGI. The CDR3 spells CASRGASYEQYF. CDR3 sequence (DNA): TGTGCCAGCAGGGGGGCATCCTACGAGCAGTACTTC.

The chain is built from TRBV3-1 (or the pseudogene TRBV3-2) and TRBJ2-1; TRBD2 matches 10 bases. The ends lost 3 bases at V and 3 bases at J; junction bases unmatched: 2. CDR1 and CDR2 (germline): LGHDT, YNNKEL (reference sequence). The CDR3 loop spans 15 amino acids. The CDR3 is CASSHSGGGYNEQFF. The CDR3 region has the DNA TGTGCCAGCAGCCACAGCGGGGGGGGCTACAATGAGCAGTTCTTC.

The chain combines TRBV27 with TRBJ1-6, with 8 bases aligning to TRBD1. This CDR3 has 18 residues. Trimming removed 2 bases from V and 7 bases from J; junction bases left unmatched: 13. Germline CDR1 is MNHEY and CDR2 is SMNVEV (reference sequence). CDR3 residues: CASSLRTGTVDGNSPLHF. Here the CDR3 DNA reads TGTGCCAGCAGTTTACGGACAGGGACTGTAGATGGCAATTCACCCCTCCACTTT.

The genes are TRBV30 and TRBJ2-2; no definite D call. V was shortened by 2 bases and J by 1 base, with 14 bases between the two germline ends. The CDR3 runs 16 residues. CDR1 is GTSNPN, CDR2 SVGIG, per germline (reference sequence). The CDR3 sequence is CAWSLAVRKNTGELFF. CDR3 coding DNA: TGTGCCTGGAGTCTTGCAGTCAGAAAGAACACCGGGGAGCTGTTTTTT. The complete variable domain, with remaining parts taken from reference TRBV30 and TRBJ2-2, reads SQTIHQWPATLVQPVGSPLSLECTVEGTSNPNLYWYRQAAGRGLQLLFYSVGIGQISSEVPQNLSASRPQDRQFILSSKKLLLSDSGFYLCAWSLAVRKNTGELFFGEGSRLTVL.

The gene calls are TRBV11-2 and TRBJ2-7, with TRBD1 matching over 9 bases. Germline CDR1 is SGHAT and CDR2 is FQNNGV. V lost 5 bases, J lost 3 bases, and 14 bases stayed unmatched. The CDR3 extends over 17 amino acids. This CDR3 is CASSVGTGRLDHYEQYF. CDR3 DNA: TGTGCCAGCAGCGTCGGGACAGGGAGGCTTGACCACTACGAGCAGTACTTC.

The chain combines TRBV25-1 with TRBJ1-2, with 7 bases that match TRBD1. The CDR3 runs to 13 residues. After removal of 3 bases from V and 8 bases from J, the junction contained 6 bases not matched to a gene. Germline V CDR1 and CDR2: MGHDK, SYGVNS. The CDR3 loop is CASSDRQGRGYTF. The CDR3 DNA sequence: TGTGCCAGCAGTGACCGACAGGGACGGGGCTACACCTTC.

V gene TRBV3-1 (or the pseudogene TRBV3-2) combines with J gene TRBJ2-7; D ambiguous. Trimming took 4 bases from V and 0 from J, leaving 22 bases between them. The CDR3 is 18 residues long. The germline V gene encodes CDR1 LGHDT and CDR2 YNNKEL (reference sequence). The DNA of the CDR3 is TGTGCCAGCAGCCCCCTGTTGCCAGACATATCCAACTCCTACGAGCAGTACTTC. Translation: CASSPLLPDISNSYEQYF.

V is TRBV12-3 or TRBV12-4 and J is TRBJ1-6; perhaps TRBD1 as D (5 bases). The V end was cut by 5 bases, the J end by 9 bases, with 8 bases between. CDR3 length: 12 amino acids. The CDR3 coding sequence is TGTGCCAGCAGTCTGACAGTTTCACCCCTCCACTTT. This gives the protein CASSLTVSPLHF.